This passage covers 21 T cell receptor beta chains from one sample sequenced in a study of identical twins. TCRdb redid the calling of the 5' RACE reads with MiXCR, one entry per CDR3 protein. The data show about 720,000 distinct CDR3 sequences, 15% to 20% seen once. This sample was also put to use in a study of T cells expressing NK-cell markers.

Input material: PBMCs. Receptors originate from a woman between 18 and 29 years old in good health.

Only a few counts were recorded for this clonotype. The chain is built from TRBV7-9 and TRBJ2-1; D is undetermined. The CDR3 is 11 amino acids. Germline lookup yields CDR1 SEHNR and CDR2 FQNEAQ (reference sequence). Trimming cost V 4 bases and J 10 bases, with 8 bases left between them. The CDR3 here is CASSSVGEQFF. Written as DNA, the CDR3 is TGTGCCAGCAGCTCTGTGGGCGAGCAGTTCTTC.

This chain links TRBV7-9 with TRBJ2-5; TRBD2 might be the D (6 bases). This CDR3 region has 12 residues. The germline V gene encodes CDR1 SEHNR and CDR2 FQNEAQ (reference sequence). V was cut by 3 bases and J by 7 bases, with 9 bases left in between. The CDR3 DNA reads TGTGCCAGCAGCTTCCTGGGGGGGACCCAGTACTTC. It translates to CASSFLGGTQYF.

This clonotype appeared a few times. The V gene is TRBV15, the J gene TRBJ2-2; 7 bases fit TRBD2. V trimming: 0 bases; J trimming: 4 bases; junction bases outside the gene matches: 5. Looked up from germline, CDR1 is LNHNV and CDR2 is YYDKDF (reference sequence). The CDR3 is 16 residues long. CDR3 loop: CATSRDAGVGTGELFF. The CDR3 region has the DNA TGTGCCACCAGCAGAGATGCGGGGGTGGGCACCGGGGAGCTGTTTTTT.

J is TRBJ1-5 and V is TRBV19; TRBD1 aligns across 9 bases. The germline gives CDR1 LNHDA, CDR2 SQIVND (reference sequence). The trim removed 10 bases at V and 4 bases at J, leaving 5 bases unmatched. CDR3 size: 13 residues. This chain's CDR3 is CATAGQGNQPQHF. In DNA, the CDR3 is TGTGCCACCGCGGGACAGGGTAATCAGCCCCAGCATTTT.

This clonotype was picked up a small number of times. The chain couples TRBV12-3 or TRBV12-4 to TRBJ1-2; tentative D call: TRBD1 (5 bases). The CDR3 runs to 16 residues. The V and J ends lost 5 bases and 7 bases respectively, with 23 bases between them. CDR3 in DNA: TGTGCCAGCAGTCTGACCCCGGGACGGCGCGGACGTGGCTACACCTTC. Amino acid sequence: CASSLTPGRRGRGYTF.

The rearrangement links TRBV12-3 or TRBV12-4 to TRBJ2-2; D unresolved. V dropped 6 bases and J dropped 4 bases, with 9 bases sitting between them. This CDR3 has 13 residues. In nucleotides, the CDR3 is TGTGCCAGCAGGCGACTCACCACCGGGGAGCTGTTTTTT. Translation: CASRRLTTGELFF.

In its sample, this clonotype was seen a few times. The genes are TRBV7-9 and TRBJ2-1; 9 positions match TRBD2. Germline CDR1 reads SEHNR; CDR2 reads FQNEAQ (reference sequence). The CDR3 contains 15 residues. Germline trimming cut 5 bases from V and 5 bases from J; bases unmatched to any gene: 7. DNA for the CDR3: TGTGCCAGCAGCCCACCTAGCGGGAAGGACAATGAGCAGTTCTTC. Amino acid sequence: CASSPPSGKDNEQFF.

The chain couples TRBV20-1 to TRBJ1-4, with 7 bases matching TRBD1. Germline V gene data show CDR1 as DFQATT and CDR2 as SNEGSKA (reference sequence). This CDR3 is built from 16 residues. V was clipped by 1 base and J by 10 bases; unmatched bases: 15. The CDR3 nucleotides read TGCAGTGCTAGAGGACTAAACACAGGGGAAGGGCGAAAACTGTTTTTT. Translating gives CSARGLNTGEGRKLFF.

This clonotype was counted many times. This chain links TRBV12-3 or TRBV12-4 with TRBJ1-5; maybe TRBD1 (6 bases). CDR3 length equals 13 residues. V was cut by 5 bases and J by 8 bases, with 13 bases left in between. The CDR3 nucleotides are TGTGCCAGCAGTCACAGGGAGGTAAAGCCCCAGCATTTT. This sequence encodes CASSHREVKPQHF.

This clonotype was seen ten or more times. This chain joins TRBV12-3 or TRBV12-4 and TRBJ2-3; TRBD1 matches at 8 bases. The CDR3 sequence is 16 residues long. J was trimmed by 4 bases and V by 5 bases; bases with no gene match: 11. This chain's CDR3 is CASSTVTGVIADTQYF. The CDR3 DNA sequence: TGTGCCAGCAGTACCGTGACAGGGGTGATCGCAGATACGCAGTATTTT.

This clonotype was seen only a few times. The rearrangement links TRBV6-6 to TRBJ2-7; D gene ambiguous. The CDR3 runs to 13 residues. V was pared by 2 bases and J by 2 bases, with 7 bases between. Per the germline V gene, CDR1 is MNHNY and CDR2 is SVGAGI (reference sequence). CDR3 DNA: TGTGCCAGCAGTTACCCCCGGGCCTACGAGCAGTACTTC. Translated: CASSYPRAYEQYF.

This clonotype was recorded at least ten times. The chain uses TRBV14 and TRBJ1-1, with TRBD1 matching 9 bases. CDR3 length: 15 amino acids. CDR1 and CDR2 (germline): SGHDN, FVKESK. The junction had 6 bases not matched to a gene; V was cut back by 4 bases and J by 3 bases. CDR3 nucleotides: TGTGCCAGCAGCCCATCGGGACAGGGATACACTGAAGCTTTCTTT. This gives the protein CASSPSGQGYTEAFF.

The chain recombines TRBV12-3 or TRBV12-4 with TRBJ2-1; TRBD2 matches at 14 bases. The CDR3 has 20 amino acids. Unmatched junction bases numbered 13, after V lost 3 bases and J lost 3 bases. The CDR3 here is CASSLIFGTSGRGVYNEQFF. The CDR3 DNA follows: TGTGCCAGCAGTTTGATTTTTGGGACTAGCGGGAGAGGGGTCTACAATGAGCAGTTCTTC.

This clonotype has a handful of counts. V gene TRBV12-3 or TRBV12-4 combines with J gene TRBJ2-7, with D uncertain. Trimming removed 4 bases from V and 3 bases from J, with 19 bases in between. The CDR3 length is 16 residues. This CDR3 reads CASSWATGSAYYEQYF. The CDR3 DNA follows: TGTGCCAGCAGTTGGGCGACGGGTTCAGCCTACTACGAGCAGTACTTC.

This clonotype occurred a few times. The V and J genes are TRBV11-2 and TRBJ2-1; TRBD2 agrees at 8 bases. V lost 5 bases, J lost 6 bases, and 6 bases stayed unmatched. CDR1 and CDR2 (germline): SGHAT, FQNNGV. There are 14 residues in the CDR3. In DNA form, the CDR3 reads TGTGCCAGCAGCCCCGGGACTAGTTTCAATGAGCAGTTCTTC. This gives the protein CASSPGTSFNEQFF.

J is TRBJ2-7 and V is TRBV7-9, with 11 bases identical to TRBD2. There are 16 residues in the CDR3. Germline CDR1 SEHNR, CDR2 FQNEAQ (reference sequence). J lost 6 bases, V lost 5 bases, and 12 bases had no gene match. The CDR3 DNA sequence: TGTGCCAGCAGCCCCCTAGCGGGAGGAAAGGTTCGCGAGCAGTACTTC. Its translation is CASSPLAGGKVREQYF.

The gene calls are TRBV29-1 and TRBJ2-1; D not certain. V was trimmed by 2 bases and J by 6 bases, leaving 17 bases between them. CDR1 and CDR2 (germline): SQVTM, ANQGSEA. The CDR3 runs 15 residues. DNA of the CDR3: TGCAGCGTTGAACCTCACCCTACACCGCGCAATGAGCAGTTCTTC. Translating it yields CSVEPHPTPRNEQFF.

This clonotype was seen more than once but under ten times. The chain combines TRBV7-8 with TRBJ2-3; 9 nucleotides line up with TRBD2. CDR1 SGHVS and CDR2 FQNEAQ come from the germline V gene. The CDR3 has 15 amino acids. The junction had 3 bases not matched to a gene; V was cut back by 3 bases and J by 2 bases. CDR3 sequence reads: CASSFGGRDTDTQYF. The CDR3 DNA follows: TGTGCCAGCAGCTTTGGCGGGAGGGACACAGATACGCAGTATTTT.

The genes are TRBV7-9 and TRBJ1-4; D is unclear. Trimming shortened V by 5 bases and J by 8 bases, and 9 bases separated the two germline ends. The V gene's germline CDR1 is SEHNR and CDR2 FQNEAQ (reference sequence). The CDR3 has 12 residues. Written as DNA, the CDR3 is TGTGCCAGCAGCGTTACACAGGAAAAACTGTTTTTT. This codes for CASSVTQEKLFF.

To note about this clonotype: A junction boundary mismatches the germline segment, possibly from a read error. The chain carries TRBV11-3 and TRBJ2-7; possibly TRBD1 for D (6 bases). CDR1 and CDR2 from the germline V gene are SGHNT and YENEEA. CDR3 length equals 10 residues. The CDR3 here is CANPTGPENF. CDR3 DNA sequence: TGTGCCAACCCAACAGGGCCGGAAAACTTC.

The chain carries TRBV29-1 and TRBJ2-3; 11 bases align to TRBD1. Trimming at V came to 4 bases and at J to 4 bases, leaving 16 bases not matched to a gene. The germline V gene has CDR1 SQVTM and CDR2 ANQGSEA. The CDR3 contains 18 residues. The CDR3 DNA reads as TGCAGCGTTGCGAACCTTCCGTACGGGACAGGGGGACCAGATACGCAGTATTTT. Amino acid sequence: CSVANLPYGTGGPDTQYF.